This T cell receptor beta chain was obtained from a study of OX40 agonist ivuxolimab in advanced cancers. For the study at large: Patients undergoing dose escalation presented with hepatocellular carcinoma, melanoma, renal cell or head and neck cancer. Among those enrolled, mean age was around 55 years (range about 23 to 80) and 82.7% were male. Study-wide points: Researchers report that CD8+ T cells had, on average, more expanded clones than CD4+.

Only in-frame clones appear in the TCRdb table, and some are missing; sequencing was by immunoSEQ multiplex PCR. The repertoire has just over 80,000 clones, around 86% of them found once; the top ten carry roughly 0.33%. Germline CDR1 is SGHTA and CDR2 is FQGTGA. The junction had 8 bases not matched to a gene; V was cut back by 5 bases and J by 9 bases. The CDR3 runs to 15 residues. Comments on this clone: The antigen is undetermined.

Sequences were derived from CD4+ or CD8+ T cells sorted from blood, sampled in a trial of the OX40 agonist ivuxolimab. The sequence came from an adult with an advanced solid tumor such as melanoma, head and neck, liver or kidney cancer. The rearrangement links TRBV7-3 to TRBJ2-1, with 12 bases aligning to TRBD2. CDR3 DNA sequence: TGTGCCAGCAGCCCTAGACTAGCGGGAGAGGGTGAGCAGTTCTTC. Amino acids: CASSPRLAGEGEQFF.